This TCR beta chain was documented in a study of human T cells and chemical hapten exposure. The germline V and J ends were trimmed by 10 bases and 7 bases, with 20 bases remaining between them. The CDR3 loop spans 14 amino acids. Germline V gene lookup returns CDR1 LNHDA and CDR2 SQIVND (reference sequence). Indicated time point: patch test 1, 2 weeks after DPC sensitization. Noted treatment: therapeutic diphenylcyclopropenone sensitization with weekly scalp DPC. Each CDR3 protein is one row after TCRdb ran MiXCR on the RACE reads. The data hold tens of thousands of distinct CDR3 sequences, with 10% observed a single time.

The sequence was collected from a man aged 40-55 years with alopecia areata. Some clones in this sample may be carry-over from other donors' samples. V is TRBV19 and J is TRBJ2-1; tentatively, D is TRBD2 (5 bases). Sequencing used whole blood, obtained in connection with sensitization to the hapten diphenylcyclopropenone (DPC). This CDR3 is CATQDLTGLNEQFF. DNA of the CDR3: TGTGCCACCCAGGACTTAACGGGTCTAAATGAGCAGTTCTTC. The variable domain in full, completed from reference TRBV19 and TRBJ2-1, reads DGGITQSPKYLFRKEGQNVTLSCEQNLNHDAMYWYRQDPGQGLRLIYYSQIVNDFQKGDIAEGYSVSREKKESFPLTVTSAQKNPTAFYLCATQDLTGLNEQFFGPGTRLTVL.